This TCR beta chain was captured in a study of Ad26.COV2.S vaccination and SARS-CoV-2 variants. Clones were read by immunoSEQ multiplex PCR, and TCRdb kept only the in-frame ones, dropping some. Here the sample spans about half a million clones, 80% to 90% being singletons. V shed 4 bases and J shed 5 bases, with 9 bases lying between them. The CDR3 has 13 amino acids. Germline V lookup: CDR1 SGHTA, CDR2 FQGTGA. Documented treatment: 15 to 20 received Ad26.COV2.S at low or high dose, single or two shots; several received placebo; per-sample allocation not given. At day 63 after the first vaccine or placebo injection, samples were drawn.

The genes are TRBV7-3 and TRBJ2-1; no firm D call. Sequenced material: peripheral blood, taken in a trial of Ad26.COV2.S vaccine versus placebo. The origin of this receptor is a person aged 18-60 years who received the Ad26.COV2.S COVID-19 vaccine or a placebo. The CDR3 nucleotides read TGTGCCAGCAGCTCGCACGGAAACAATGAGCAGTTCTTC. This codes for CASSSHGNNEQFF.